This TCR beta chain stems from a study of blood T cell repertoires in COVID-19. Study-level background: The samples span acute and convalescent COVID-19 from the United States, Italy and Spain.

Across 20 to 25 US areas, participants ranged in age from roughly 18 to 95 years. Produced via immunoSEQ multiplex PCR; TCRdb's table is partial and in-frame only. This table holds 350,000 to 500,000 clones, about 88% found once. The CDR3 length is 16 residues. The ends lost 4 bases at V and 6 bases at J; junction bases unmatched: 6. Germline assignment: CDR1 SGDLS and CDR2 YYNGEE. The sequence was collected from a woman aged 18-29 years who had been exposed to COVID-19. The V and J genes are TRBV9 and TRBJ2-1, with TRBD2 matching 14 bases. Sequencing was carried out using PBMCs or T cells enriched from blood (not recorded which). The CDR3 is CASSTPGTSGSNEQFF. The CDR3, as DNA: TGTGCCAGCAGCACCCCCGGGACTAGCGGGAGCAATGAGCAGTTCTTC.